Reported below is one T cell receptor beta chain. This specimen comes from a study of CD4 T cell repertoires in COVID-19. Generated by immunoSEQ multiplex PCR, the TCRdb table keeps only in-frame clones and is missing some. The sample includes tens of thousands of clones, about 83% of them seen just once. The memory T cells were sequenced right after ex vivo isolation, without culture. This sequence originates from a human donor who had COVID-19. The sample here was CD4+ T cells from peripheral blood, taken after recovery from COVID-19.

The CDR3 DNA reads as TGCGCCAGCAGCCAAGAACAGAATTCACCCCTCCACTTT. Amino acid sequence: CASSQEQNSPLHF. This rearrangement joins TRBV4-1 to TRBJ1-6; no firm D call. Trimming removed 0 bases at V and 7 bases at J, with 4 bases between. The CDR3 is 13 residues long. Germline CDR1 reads MGHRA; CDR2 reads YSYEKL.